This record covers a single T cell receptor (beta chain). The antigen remains undetermined. Preparation of TRB cDNA libraries relied on 5' RACE carrying UMI labels. From its re-call of the 5' RACE reads, TCRdb lists each CDR3 protein once, without DNA. The sample totals about 94,000 distinct CDR3 sequences; its top ten clones hold less than 0.6%. CDR3 length: 15 amino acids. The V gene's germline CDR1 is MNHEY and CDR2 SMNVEV (reference sequence). This record belongs to a study of CXCR3-negative and CXCR3-positive naive CD8 T cells. General observations from the study: CXCR3-negative naive cells had less hydrophobic TRB CDR3s than did CXCR3-positive naive cells. Comparably high diversity marked both naive subsets, whereas memory CD8+ cells had much lower diversity.

J is TRBJ2-1 and V is TRBV27. Sequenced sample: naive CXCR3+ CD8+ T cells from blood. Indicated subset: CD45RO-CCR7+CD27+CD95- naive CD8+ T cells expressing CXCR3 (TNR3+). This receptor was taken from a human donor in good health. Some clones in this sample may be carry-over from other donors' samples. This CDR3 reads CAVHFPGGSYNEQFF.